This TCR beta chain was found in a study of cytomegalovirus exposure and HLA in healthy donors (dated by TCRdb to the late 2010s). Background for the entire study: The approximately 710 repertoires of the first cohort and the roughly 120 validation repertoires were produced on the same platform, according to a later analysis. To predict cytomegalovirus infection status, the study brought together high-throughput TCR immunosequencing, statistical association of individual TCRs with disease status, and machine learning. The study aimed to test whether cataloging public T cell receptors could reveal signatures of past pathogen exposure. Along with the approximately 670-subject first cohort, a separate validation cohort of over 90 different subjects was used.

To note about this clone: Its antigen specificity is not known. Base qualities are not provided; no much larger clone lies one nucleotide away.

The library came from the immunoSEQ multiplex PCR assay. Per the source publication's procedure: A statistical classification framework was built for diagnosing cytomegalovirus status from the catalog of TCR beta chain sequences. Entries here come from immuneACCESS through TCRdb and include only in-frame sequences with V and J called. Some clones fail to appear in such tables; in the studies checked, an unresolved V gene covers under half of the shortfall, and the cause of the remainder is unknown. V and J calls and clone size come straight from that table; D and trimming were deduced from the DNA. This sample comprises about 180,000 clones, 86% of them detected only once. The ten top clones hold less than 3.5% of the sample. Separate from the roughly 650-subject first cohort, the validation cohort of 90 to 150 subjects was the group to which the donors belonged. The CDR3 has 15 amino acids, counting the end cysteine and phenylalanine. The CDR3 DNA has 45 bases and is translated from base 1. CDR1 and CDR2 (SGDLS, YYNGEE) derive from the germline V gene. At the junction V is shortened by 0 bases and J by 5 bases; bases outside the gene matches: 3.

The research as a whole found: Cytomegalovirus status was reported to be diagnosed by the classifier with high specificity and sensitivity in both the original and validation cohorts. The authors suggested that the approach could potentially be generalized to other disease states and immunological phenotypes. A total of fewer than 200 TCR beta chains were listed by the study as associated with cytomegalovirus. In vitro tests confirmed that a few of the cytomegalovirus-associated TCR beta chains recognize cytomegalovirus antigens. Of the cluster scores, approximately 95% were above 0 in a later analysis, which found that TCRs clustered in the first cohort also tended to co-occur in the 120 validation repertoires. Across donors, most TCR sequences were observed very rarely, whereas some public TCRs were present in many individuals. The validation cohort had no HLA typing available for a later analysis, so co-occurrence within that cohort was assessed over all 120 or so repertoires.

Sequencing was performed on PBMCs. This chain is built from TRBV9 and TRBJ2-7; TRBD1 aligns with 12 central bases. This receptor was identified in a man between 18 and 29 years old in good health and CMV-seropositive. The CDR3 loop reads CASSVGGTGGNEQYF. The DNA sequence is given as TGTGCCAGCAGCGTAGGGGGGACAGGGGGCAACGAGCAGTACTTC.